This T cell receptor (beta chain) derives from a study of response to subunit inactivated influenza vaccine. Broader study findings: It was the authors' suggestion that each seasonal influenza vaccination recruits few new T cells.

Each CDR3 protein gets one entry after TCRdb re-called the RT-PCR reads with MiXCR. Here the sample spans around 760,000 distinct CDR3 sequences, approximately 15% being singletons. Points on this clonotype: Its antigen is currently unknown.

The source was PBMCs from blood, collected roughly 15 days before vaccination. The sequence came from a man aged 50-59 years who received an inactivated influenza vaccine.

The CDR3 DNA reads as TGTGCCAGCAGCGTAGAGAACCACGATGAGCAGTTCTTC. This sequence encodes CASSVENHDEQFF. V and J are TRBV9 and TRBJ2-1; D remains ambiguous. CDR1 and CDR2 (germline): SGDLS, YYNGEE. The CDR3 extends over 13 amino acids. Trimming took 0 bases from V and 8 from J, leaving 9 bases between them.